A selection of T cell receptor beta chains follows, all from one sample in a study of T-cell memory formation after mild COVID-19. TCRdb re-analysed the 5' RACE reads in MiXCR, keeping a single row per CDR3 protein. The sample carries over 400,000 distinct CDR3 sequences, 20% to 30% recorded once. The sequenced sample consisted of PBMCs or a T cell subset sorted from them (not recorded which). These receptors were collected from an adult woman who had mild COVID-19 (a few samples of this study predate the infection). Cell type and time point are not known. The CDR3 runs from the conserved cysteine through the conserved F or W. Each record gives: J gene, V gene, clone size, D gene, CDR3 DNA, CDR3 protein. A D gene is named only where the DNA matches it firmly. Expanded clones get a size class; other rows say once, few or many, or leave the size out.

>TRBJ2-5|TRBV7-2|few|NA
TGTGCCAGCAGTAGAGACAAGAGAATCGAGACCCAGTACTTC
CASSRDKRIETQYF
>TRBJ2-6|TRBV12-3/TRBV12-4|many|NA
TGTGCCAGCAAAGCGGTCCCTGGGGCCAACGTCCTGACTTTC
CASKAVPGANVLTF
>TRBJ2-1|TRBV7-2|few|NA
TGTGCCAGCAGCTTAGCTCCCGGGACTGCCAATGAGCAGTTCTTC
CASSLAPGTANEQFF
>TRBJ2-3|TRBV30|NA|NA
TGTGCCTGGAGTAGGCCAGATACGCAGTATTTT
CAWSRPDTQYF
>TRBJ2-7|TRBV7-9|NA|TRBD2
TGTGCCAGCAGCTTAGGTGGGACTAGTGCCTACGAGCAGTACTTC
CASSLGGTSAYEQYF
>TRBJ1-2|TRBV20-1|NA|NA
TGCAGTGCTAGGGGGACAAACTATGGCTACACCTTC
CSARGTNYGYTF
>TRBJ2-1|TRBV12-3/TRBV12-4|NA|TRBD2
TGTGCCAGTGCGACTAGCGGGAGAGGTGAGCAGTTCTTC
CASATSGRGEQFF
>TRBJ2-7|TRBV11-1|few|TRBD1
TGTGCCAGCAGCTTCCGGGACAGGGCCCACTACGAGCAGTACTTC
CASSFRDRAHYEQYF
>TRBJ2-1|TRBV7-2|few|TRBD2
TGTGCCAGCAGCTTAGCGGGTTCGACTAGCGGGATCGAGCAGTTCTTC
CASSLAGSTSGIEQFF
>TRBJ1-1|TRBV12-3/TRBV12-4|few|NA
TGTGCCAGCAGCAGACGGCAGGGGAACACTGAAGCTTTCTTT
CASSRRQGNTEAFF
>TRBJ2-7|TRBV29-1|few|NA
TGCAGCGTTGTGGTAGGGGCAGGGGAGCAGTACTTC
CSVVVGAGEQYF
>TRBJ2-3|TRBV7-8|many|TRBD1
TGTGCCAGCAGCAAGGGGACAGGGGCCGATACGCAGTATTTT
CASSKGTGADTQYF
>TRBJ2-7|TRBV9|NA|NA
TGTGCCAGCAGCGTAGGAGGTGGGGGAGTGGAGCAGTACTTC
CASSVGGGGVEQYF
>TRBJ1-2|TRBV19|NA|TRBD1
TGTGCCAGTAGTACGGGACAGGGTTGGTATGGCTACACCTTC
CASSTGQGWYGYTF
>TRBJ1-1|TRBV12-3/TRBV12-4|NA|TRBD1
TGTGCCAGCAGGCATGGACAGGGCAGCATGAACACTGAAGCTTTCTTT
CASRHGQGSMNTEAFF
>TRBJ2-1|TRBV6-1|NA|TRBD2
TGTGCCAGCAGTAGAGACGGGGGGGCCTACAATGAGCAGTTCTTC
CASSRDGGAYNEQFF
>TRBJ2-1|TRBV20-1|NA|NA
TGCAGTGCTAACGCGGGACGGTACAATGAGCAGTTCTTC
CSANAGRYNEQFF
>TRBJ1-1|TRBV5-1|NA|NA
TGCGCCAGCAGCTTGGTAGCAGGACCCTTCCAGAACACTGAAGCTTTCTTT
CASSLVAGPFQNTEAFF
>TRBJ2-1|TRBV5-1|NA|TRBD2
TGCGCCAGCAGCTTGGTTCTAGCGGGAGGAGAGCAGTTCTTC
CASSLVLAGGEQFF
>TRBJ2-7|TRBV4-2|many|TRBD1
TGTGCCAGCAGTATCTCCTCGGGACAGTCCTACGAGCAGTACTTC
CASSISSGQSYEQYF
>TRBJ1-5|TRBV10-3|few|TRBD1
TGTGCCATCAGTGAGTCAACACAGGGGAGCAATCAGCCCCAGCATTTT
CAISESTQGSNQPQHF
>TRBJ1-2|TRBV5-1|few|NA
TGCGCCAGCAGCTGGGGTGCAGGGTTCGGGACCGGCTACACCTTC
CASSWGAGFGTGYTF
>TRBJ1-3|TRBV7-2|few|TRBD1
TGTGCCAGCAGCTTAGCCCGGGACAGGACCTCTGGAAACACCATATATTTT
CASSLARDRTSGNTIYF
>TRBJ2-2|TRBV5-1|NA|NA
TGCGCCAGCAGCCACAGTTGGACCGGGGAGCTGTTTTTT
CASSHSWTGELFF
>TRBJ2-1|TRBV10-2|few|TRBD2
TGCGCCAGCAGGGCGGGGGGGACAAGCTCCTACAATGAGCAGTTCTTC
CASRAGGTSSYNEQFF
>TRBJ2-1|TRBV7-6|NA|TRBD1
TGTGCCAGCAGCTTAACCCATGGGGACAGGGTTAGGGGAACCTACAATGAGCAGTTCTTC
CASSLTHGDRVRGTYNEQFF
>TRBJ1-2|TRBV9|few|NA
TGTGCCAGCAGTGGCCTGGGGGCCTCAAACTATGGCTACACCTTC
CASSGLGASNYGYTF
>TRBJ2-1|TRBV5-1|few|TRBD2
TGCGCCAGCAGCTTGGATCTAGCGGGAGCCCTCAATGAGCAGTTCTTC
CASSLDLAGALNEQFF
>TRBJ2-4|TRBV3-1|few|NA
TGTGCCAGCAGCCTCCGGAACATTCAGTACTTC
CASSLRNIQYF
>TRBJ2-7|TRBV20-1|NA|TRBD2
TGCAGTGCTAGGGCGAGCGGGAGAGGTGAGCAGTACTTC
CSARASGRGEQYF
>TRBJ1-1|TRBV5-1|NA|NA
TGCGCCAGCAGCTTGGCGGGGGCTGGCACTGAAGCTTTCTTT
CASSLAGAGTEAFF
>TRBJ2-1|TRBV12-3/TRBV12-4|few|TRBD2
TGTGCCAGCAGGCCGGGACTAGCGGGAGTGAGGGATGAGCAGTTCTTC
CASRPGLAGVRDEQFF
>TRBJ2-7|TRBV19|few|NA
TGTGCCAGTAGTATCTATGGAGGACCCCCCAACGAGCAGTACTTC
CASSIYGGPPNEQYF
>TRBJ2-1|TRBV11-2|NA|TRBD2
TGTGCCAGCAGCGGATTAGCGGGGGGGGACAATGAGCAGTTCTTC
CASSGLAGGDNEQFF
>TRBJ2-2|TRBV4-3|NA|NA
TGCGCCAGCAGCCAAGAAAGTGCCGGGGAGCTGTTTTTT
CASSQESAGELFF
>TRBJ1-2|TRBV4-2|few|NA
TGTGCCAGCAGCCAAGAAGCAGACTATGGCTACACCTTC
CASSQEADYGYTF
>TRBJ2-1|TRBV7-8|NA|NA
TGTGCCAGCAGCTCCGGGGGATCAAACAATGAGCAGTTCTTC
CASSSGGSNNEQFF
>TRBJ2-3|TRBV29-1|NA|TRBD2
TGCAGCGTTGCGGGGACTAGCGGGAGGGGCACAGATACGCAGTATTTT
CSVAGTSGRGTDTQYF
>TRBJ2-3|TRBV13|NA|NA
TGTGCCAGCAGCCCCGGGGGGGACAGTGCCGCAGATACGCAGTATTTT
CASSPGGDSAADTQYF
>TRBJ2-1|TRBV5-1|NA|TRBD1
TGCGCCAGCAGCATCGGGACAGGGTTCAGCAATGAGCAGTTCTTC
CASSIGTGFSNEQFF
>TRBJ2-7|TRBV29-1|few|NA
TGCAGCGGCAGGGTCTACGAGCAGTACTTC
CSGRVYEQYF
>TRBJ1-2|TRBV10-3|NA|NA
TGTGCCATCAGTGAGTCGACCCAATCCTATGGCTACACCTTC
CAISESTQSYGYTF
>TRBJ2-5|TRBV4-1|NA|NA
TGCGCCAGCAGCCCGGCCCCGGGTCCGTCCCAAGAGACCCAGTACTTC
CASSPAPGPSQETQYF
>TRBJ2-1|TRBV5-1|NA|TRBD2
TGCGCCAGCAGCCATACTAGCGGGGGCCGTTACAATGAGCAGTTCTTC
CASSHTSGGRYNEQFF
>TRBJ2-1|TRBV5-1|NA|TRBD2
TGCGCCAGCAGCTGGGACCTGGGACTAGCGGTCTCCAATGAGCAGTTCTTC
CASSWDLGLAVSNEQFF
>TRBJ2-1|TRBV2|NA|TRBD2
TGTGCCAGCCGAAGCGGGAGAAGGAACAATGAGCAGTTCTTC
CASRSGRRNNEQFF
>TRBJ2-2|TRBV5-5|few|NA
TGTGCCAGCAGCCGACTCCGGGACTTAAACACCGGGGAGCTGTTTTTT
CASSRLRDLNTGELFF
>TRBJ2-5|TRBV7-9|few|NA
TGTGCCAGCAGTATCGGGTCTAGCGAACAAGAGACCCAGTACTTC
CASSIGSSEQETQYF
>TRBJ2-3|TRBV10-3|NA|TRBD2
TGTGCCATCAGTGACGCGGGGGGAGATACGCAGTATTTT
CAISDAGGDTQYF
>TRBJ2-1|TRBV7-3|NA|NA
TGTGCCAGCAGCTTAGACCACAATGAGCAGTTCTTC
CASSLDHNEQFF
>TRBJ2-3|TRBV5-1|few|TRBD2
TGCGCCAGCAGCTTAGCGGGAACCACAGATACGCAGTATTTT
CASSLAGTTDTQYF
>TRBJ2-5|TRBV5-6|few|TRBD1
TGTGCCAGCAGCGCGGACAGGGGGCTTGGGACCCAGTACTTC
CASSADRGLGTQYF
>TRBJ2-1|TRBV2|many|NA
TGTGCCAGCAGTGCGTACGTGGGGCACAATGAGCAGTTCTTC
CASSAYVGHNEQFF
>TRBJ2-1|TRBV12-3/TRBV12-4|NA|NA
TGTGCCAGTCGGACTACTCCCTACAATGAGCAGTTCTTC
CASRTTPYNEQFF
>TRBJ2-1|TRBV24-1|few|TRBD2
TGTGCCACCAGTGGGGAACTAGCGATCAATGAGCAGTTCTTC
CATSGELAINEQFF
>TRBJ2-1|TRBV28|NA|TRBD1
TGTGCCAGCAGAGAAGGGACAGCAGATGAGCAGTTCTTC
CASREGTADEQFF
>TRBJ1-4|TRBV5-6|few|NA
TGTGCCAGCACGGAATTAGGGAATGAAAAACTGTTTTTT
CASTELGNEKLFF
>TRBJ1-2|TRBV6-6|NA|TRBD1
TGTGCCAGCAGTCCGCGGACAGGGCCTTCGGGCTACACCTTC
CASSPRTGPSGYTF
>TRBJ2-3|TRBV7-2|NA|TRBD2
TGTGCCAGCAGGGAAGCGGGAGTCGTAACAGATACGCAGTATTTT
CASREAGVVTDTQYF